These 10 T cell receptor beta chains originate from one sample sequenced in a study of beta chain features in type 1 diabetes. No antigen has been identified for these receptors. The study reverse transcribed the entire isolated RNA, so it sequenced expressed TCRB transcripts. Assay used: immunoSEQ multiplex PCR; TCRdb lists only in-frame clones, some missing. The top ten clones hold less than 0.03% of a sample with about 260,000 clones, around 21% of them seen once. Whole-study results and caveats: The study found moderately but significantly shorter TCRB CDR3s in all four CD4+ subsets of Type 1 diabetes patients.

Sequencing used naive CD4+ T cells from blood. Receptors originate from a middle-aged woman with type 1 diabetes.

The chain uses TRBV27 and TRBJ1-4; D ambiguous. The CDR3 has 15 residues. Deletions cut 2 bases from V and 8 bases from J, with 15 bases between. The germline V gene has CDR1 MNHEY and CDR2 SMNVEV (reference sequence). CDR3 nucleotide sequence: TGTGCCAGCAGTTTAGTTCCAGACTCCCGAGAAAAACTGTTTTTT. It codes for CASSLVPDSREKLFF.

The chain combines TRBV4-3 with TRBJ1-2; no reliable D call. Per germline, CDR1 LGHNA and CDR2 YSLEER. The CDR3 contains 13 residues. The germline V and J ends were trimmed by 0 bases and 4 bases, with 6 bases remaining between them. The CDR3 reads CASSQEGSYGYTF. In DNA, the CDR3 is TGCGCCAGCAGCCAAGAGGGCTCCTATGGCTACACCTTC.

The J gene is TRBJ1-2, the V gene TRBV4-1, with TRBD1 matching 7 bases. This CDR3 spans 15 amino acids. Germline lookup yields CDR1 MGHRA and CDR2 YSYEKL. The V segment lost 10 bases and the J segment 3 bases; nucleotides outside the gene matches: 14. The CDR3 DNA reads as TGCGCCACATCTCCCGGGAGGGGGCTGGACTATGGCTACACCTTC. Amino acid sequence: CATSPGRGLDYGYTF.

The chain employs TRBV5-1 and TRBJ2-1; D not resolved. The V gene's germline CDR1 is SGHRS and CDR2 YFSETQ. V was clipped by 0 bases and J by 6 bases, with 10 bases between them. The CDR3 is made up of 14 amino acids. The CDR3 DNA follows: TGCGCCAGCAGCTTGGCCGTAAGAGGCAATGAGCAGTTCTTC. This translates into CASSLAVRGNEQFF.

This chain connects TRBV7-9 to TRBJ2-3; possible D gene TRBD2, 6 bases. The CDR3 spans 14 residues. V was clipped by 1 base and J by 8 bases, with 13 bases between them. Germline V gives CDR1 SEHNR, CDR2 FQNEAQ (reference sequence). Written as DNA, the CDR3 is TGTGCCAGCAGCTTAGTCGGAGGGGTCGGTACGCAGTATTTT. This sequence encodes CASSLVGGVGTQYF.

The J gene is TRBJ2-7, the V gene TRBV29-1; 11 bases fit TRBD2. Germline V gives CDR1 SQVTM, CDR2 ANQGSEA. J was trimmed by 6 bases and V by 7 bases; bases with no gene match: 8. The CDR3 spans 13 residues. The CDR3 is CSAALGLAVEQYF. As DNA, the CDR3 is TGCAGCGCCGCCCTGGGACTAGCGGTCGAGCAGTACTTC.

The chain couples TRBV6-6 to TRBJ1-3, with 7 bases that match TRBD1. The CDR3 runs to 16 residues. Trimming took 5 bases from V and 4 from J; bases not matched to a gene: 11. The germline CDR1 and CDR2 sequences are MNHNY and SVGAGI (reference sequence). The CDR3 loop is CASSPQGREVGNTIYF. CDR3 nucleotide sequence: TGTGCCAGCAGTCCACAGGGGCGCGAGGTCGGAAACACCATATATTTT.

This clone was seen a few times. V and J are TRBV29-1 and TRBJ2-2; 8 bases align to TRBD2. Germline loops: CDR1 SQVTM, CDR2 ANQGSEA. The CDR3 runs to 15 residues. V dropped 4 bases and J dropped 1; count of bases not matched to a gene: 5. Here the CDR3 reads CSVGSGSWNTGELFF. The CDR3 DNA sequence: TGCAGCGTTGGGAGCGGGAGTTGGAACACCGGGGAGCTGTTTTTT.

This clone was seen more than once but under ten times. This chain uses TRBV2 with TRBJ2-7, with 9 bases aligning to TRBD1. The CDR3 runs to 15 residues. Germline V gives CDR1 SNHLY, CDR2 FYNNEI. The trim removed 7 bases at V and 4 bases at J, leaving 11 bases unmatched. The CDR3 loop reads CASNGKGQGIYEQYF. The CDR3 DNA is TGTGCCAGCAATGGAAAGGGACAGGGTATATACGAGCAGTACTTC. Drawing the rest from reference TRBV2 and TRBJ2-7, the complete variable domain is EPEVTQTPSHQVTQMGQEVILRCVPISNHLYFYWYRQILGQKVEFLVSFYNNEISEKSEIFDDQFSVERPDGSNFTLKIRSTKLEDSAMYFCASNGKGQGIYEQYFGPGTRLTVT.

This clone showed up just a few times. This sequence joins TRBV7-3 and TRBJ2-2; 11 bases are shared with TRBD2. With 4 bases clipped from V and 1 base from J, the junction kept 8 bases outside the gene matches. The CDR3 runs 18 residues. Germline loops: CDR1 SGHTA, CDR2 FQGTGA. As DNA, the CDR3 is TGTGCCAGCAGCTCCTTCTCCGGGACTAGCGGGAACACCGGGGAGCTGTTTTTT. Residues: CASSSFSGTSGNTGELFF.